What follows is one T cell receptor (beta chain) and its context. The target antigen is unknown. Here immunoSEQ multiplex PCR was the method, and the copy in TCRdb shows in-frame clones only, minus some. The sample lists roughly 43,000 clones, roughly 95% occurring once. These data are taken from a study of graft-versus-host responses after intestinal transplantation. For the study at large: Anti-thymocyte globulin served as induction for all recipients, who then took tacrolimus and steroids for roughly 3 years. Study findings and constraints: GvH clones detected in recipient marrow included some appearing first in ileum or blood. Graft-versus-host to host-versus-graft clonal ratios in allografts were high in patients with graft-donor T cell macrochimerism. Early HvG declines after transplant were associated with peak circulating GvH clone levels.

From germline, CDR1 is LNHDA and CDR2 SQIVND (reference sequence). Trimming shortened V by 6 bases and J by 4 bases, and 19 bases separated the two germline ends. This CDR3 is built from 15 residues. This sample comprised PBMCs, obtained approximately 360 days after intestinal transplant. The sequence came from a human patient who received an intestinal transplant, so some T cells may come from the graft donor. The chain recombines TRBV19 with TRBJ2-7; D call uncertain. The CDR3 nucleotides read TGTGCCAGTAGCCGACGACGAGAGGCTGGGTACGAGCAGTACTTC. Translation: CASSRRREAGYEQYF.